These T cell receptor beta chains were read from a single sample in a study of cytomegalovirus exposure and HLA in healthy donors. Libraries were prepared by immunoSEQ multiplex PCR; TCRdb keeps only in-frame clonotypes and omits some of them. The data hold roughly 150,000 clones, with 60% to 80% observed a single time. The sample taken for sequencing was PBMCs. These receptors originate from a man younger than 35 in good health and CMV-seropositive. Both conserved end residues are trimmed from each CDR3. Each record gives: V gene, J gene, D gene, CDR3 protein. D genes are given only for firm matches.

>TRBV28|TRBJ2-1|TRBD2
ASSPMTSVIYNEQF
>TRBV2|TRBJ2-3|NA
ASSDGQLQGGDTQY
>TRBV2|TRBJ1-1|NA
ASSERAPNFEAF
>TRBV28|TRBJ2-7|NA
ASSSATWRSSYEQY
>TRBV7-9|TRBJ2-1|NA
ASSPLTEQF
>TRBV9|TRBJ2-2|NA
ASSPWDSNTGELF
>TRBV6-1|TRBJ2-7|NA
ASSEIGEDYEQY
>TRBV7-9|TRBJ1-3|NA
ASSLTRNEWGVGNTIY
>TRBV18|TRBJ2-6|TRBD2
ASSPFGAGGANVLT
>TRBV12-5|TRBJ2-3|TRBD1
ASGLAAGQADTQY
>TRBV27|TRBJ2-7|TRBD2
ASSPRGGRAREQY
>TRBV2|TRBJ2-1|NA
ASSLALEQF
>TRBV28|TRBJ2-7|NA
AIRTGYEQY
>TRBV6-6|TRBJ2-7|NA
ASRDRLGSYEQY
>TRBV14|TRBJ2-7|TRBD2
ASSSQMTSGSSYEQY
>TRBV7-9|TRBJ2-7|TRBD2
ASSLVWMTSGKRSYEQY
>TRBV2|TRBJ1-3|NA
ASRYKISGNTIY
>TRBV14|TRBJ2-3|NA
ASSQVGTRAQY
>TRBV4-1|TRBJ1-3|NA
ASSRQGLILTGNTIY
>TRBV10-3|TRBJ1-1|NA
ATEGQLNTEAF
>TRBV5-3|TRBJ1-1|NA
ARSLGAKNTEAF
>TRBV4-2|TRBJ2-7|TRBD2
ASSQAEREVEQY
>TRBV29-1|TRBJ2-1|TRBD2
SLEELAGATYNEQF
>TRBV5-8|TRBJ2-7|NA
ASSLAWATHEQY
>TRBV18|TRBJ2-3|NA
ASSLLTDTQY
>TRBV29-1|TRBJ2-7|NA
SVEDPSEKIYEQY
>TRBV28|TRBJ1-5|NA
ASSLVGLDQPQH
>TRBV10-3|TRBJ2-3|NA
AISDPPRGTDTQY
>TRBV29-1|TRBJ2-3|TRBD1
SVGGQASTDTQY
>TRBV10-2|TRBJ2-7|TRBD2
ASSDTYGVRTSGTSYEQY
>TRBV5-4|TRBJ2-7|TRBD1
ASSPSLRTGVYEQY
>TRBV18|TRBJ2-7|TRBD2
ASSPRTSAEQY
>TRBV7-9|TRBJ2-2|NA
ASSLISGPTGELF
>TRBV7-7|TRBJ1-1|TRBD1
ASSLCNPRQGVFFYPEAF
>TRBV7-3|TRBJ2-1|TRBD2
ASSFLGASGANEQF
>TRBV10-3|TRBJ2-7|TRBD2
AILGGSLREQY
>TRBV30|TRBJ2-7|NA
AWTVASSYEQY
>TRBV7-9|TRBJ2-7|TRBD2
ASSRTSGSYEQY
>TRBV4-1|TRBJ2-5|NA
ASSRVRDNEETQY
>TRBV28|TRBJ2-5|NA
ASRFTGVSETQY
>TRBV28|TRBJ1-1|NA
ASSLDNEFLAGGVGEAF
>TRBV6-5|TRBJ2-3|TRBD1
ASRDRVTDTQY
>TRBV28|TRBJ2-7|NA
ASIPRDWSSYEQY
>TRBV5-1|TRBJ2-7|NA
ASSLDPGPYEQY
>TRBV27|TRBJ2-1|TRBD2
ASSKRPGTSGTPNPF
>TRBV5-1|TRBJ2-1|NA
ASSPRGGAYNEQF
>TRBV30|TRBJ2-7|NA
AWSVRGTLRDYEQY
>TRBV2|TRBJ2-5|NA
ATTSFGAQY
>TRBV23-1|TRBJ2-7|NA
ASSLSTAREQY
>TRBV9|TRBJ2-1|TRBD2
ASSIRTSGSSYNEQF
>TRBV19|TRBJ2-6|TRBD1
ASSVSGTGFGANVLT
>TRBV19|TRBJ2-1|TRBD2
ASSMWRELNEQF
>TRBV29-1|TRBJ1-2|TRBD1
SVEARTGLTYGYT
>TRBV19|TRBJ1-5|TRBD1
AIPPLGQGDNQPQH